This TCR beta chain was sequenced for a study of CD8 T cell repertoires and HIV-1 epitope variants. General study findings and limits: Of roughly nine antigen-specific beta clonotypes, 6 or 7 appeared to cross-react with escape variants.

V dropped 4 bases and J dropped 4; count of bases not matched to a gene: 4. Germline CDR1 SGHRS, CDR2 YFSETQ. CDR3 size: 13 residues. Notes on this clone: Its antigen is undetermined.

Clones were sequenced by immunoSEQ multiplex PCR, and TCRdb holds only the in-frame ones, with some missing. In the table there are 6,000 or so clones, 66% of which are singletons. Sequencing was performed on cultured CD8+ T cells derived from PBMCs. The chain employs TRBV5-1 and TRBJ2-5, with 7 nucleotides matching TRBD2. This TCR was sampled from a male donor with HIV. The CDR3 spells CASSTPGGETQYF. The CDR3 DNA reads TGCGCCAGCAGCACTCCGGGGGGAGAGACCCAGTACTTC.